A selection of T cell receptor beta chains follows, all from one sample in a study of spatial heterogeneity in lung cancer. In TCRdb, the 5' RACE reads were re-called with MiXCR into one record per CDR3 protein. Of under 150,000 distinct CDR3 sequences in the sample, 9.5% to 14% were seen once. This material consisted of PBMCs, taken at follow-up. These TCRs come from a female donor with early-stage non-small cell lung cancer. The CDR3 runs from the conserved cysteine through the conserved F or W. A D gene is named only where the DNA matches it firmly. Clone size is shown for a subset of rows, as once, few, many or a class of expanded clone.

-	-	TRBJ2-2	TRBV12-3/TRBV12-4	CASSLEGLLTGELFF	TGTGCCAGCAGTTTAGAGGGGCTCCTCACCGGGGAGCTGTTTTTT
TRBD2	many	TRBJ2-7	TRBV9	CASSAATSIYEQYF	TGTGCCAGCAGTGCCGCGACTAGCATCTACGAGCAGTACTTC
-	few	TRBJ1-2	TRBV7-9	CASSLEGWLFF	TGTGCCAGCAGCTTAGAGGGATGGCTCTTCTTC
-	few	TRBJ1-3	TRBV30	CAWSLPGNSGNTIYF	TGTGCCTGGAGTTTACCTGGGAACTCTGGAAACACCATATATTTT
-	-	TRBJ2-2	TRBV29-1	CSVVSRTGELFF	TGCAGCGTTGTCAGCAGAACCGGGGAGCTGTTTTTT
-	-	TRBJ2-2	TRBV4-3	CASSQDYGHRELFF	TGCGCCAGCAGCCAAGATTATGGGCATAGGGAGCTGTTTTTT
-	-	TRBJ2-2	TRBV7-6	CASSLAKARSGELFF	TGTGCCAGCAGCTTAGCGAAGGCTAGATCCGGGGAGCTGTTTTTT
-	many	TRBJ2-5	TRBV9	CASSVVSGDYQETQYF	TGTGCCAGCAGCGTGGTCTCCGGAGATTACCAAGAGACCCAGTACTTC
-	many	TRBJ2-5	TRBV11-2	CASSLNGGWAETQYF	TGTGCCAGCAGCTTAAACGGCGGGTGGGCGGAGACCCAGTACTTC
-	-	TRBJ2-5	TRBV5-5	CASSLGQKQETQYF	TGTGCCAGCAGCTTGGGACAGAAGCAAGAGACCCAGTACTTC
-	-	TRBJ2-2	TRBV10-3	CAITAGDTGELFF	TGTGCCATCACGGCAGGGGATACCGGGGAGCTGTTTTTT
-	many	TRBJ2-2	TRBV28	CASRSQGWWGELFF	TGTGCCAGCAGGTCACAGGGATGGTGGGGGGAGCTGTTTTTT
-	many	TRBJ1-2	TRBV5-1	CASSFADVRGYTF	TGCGCCAGCAGCTTCGCTGATGTACGGGGCTACACCTTC
-	-	TRBJ2-2	TRBV2	CASRQDGTGELFF	TGTGCCAGCAGGCAGGATGGCACCGGGGAGCTGTTTTTT
TRBD2	-	TRBJ2-3	TRBV5-1	CASSYYSSGRADTQYF	TGCGCCAGCAGCTACTATTCTAGCGGGAGGGCAGATACGCAGTATTTT
TRBD2	-	TRBJ2-3	TRBV7-3	CASSLSGLAGAGDTQYF	TGTGCCAGCAGCTTATCTGGACTAGCGGGAGCCGGAGATACGCAGTATTTT
TRBD2	-	TRBJ2-3	TRBV11-2	CASRSLAGGGTDTQYF	TGTGCCAGCAGATCCCTAGCGGGAGGGGGCACAGATACGCAGTATTTT
-	-	TRBJ2-3	TRBV20-1	CSAAIYWNTDTQYF	TGCAGTGCTGCGATTTATTGGAACACAGATACGCAGTATTTT
-	few	TRBJ1-1	TRBV12-3/TRBV12-4	CASSFSVAPTTEAFF	TGTGCCAGCAGCTTTTCCGTTGCCCCGACCACTGAAGCTTTCTTT
-	-	TRBJ2-1	TRBV24-1	CATSDIQGTYNEQFF	TGTGCCACCAGTGATATCCAGGGGACCTACAATGAGCAGTTCTTC
TRBD2	-	TRBJ2-2	TRBV24-1	CATSEPGLAGGGELFF	TGTGCCACCAGTGAACCCGGCCTAGCGGGCGGCGGGGAGCTGTTTTTT
-	few	TRBJ1-4	TRBV15	CATSREAGANEKLFF	TGTGCCACCAGCAGAGAGGCCGGCGCTAATGAAAAACTGTTTTTT
TRBD2	-	TRBJ2-3	TRBV28	CASRPGGRTDTQYF	TGTGCCAGCAGACCGGGAGGTCGCACAGATACGCAGTATTTT
TRBD2	-	TRBJ2-1	TRBV3-1	CASSLSGSLNEQFF	TGTGCCAGCAGTCTTAGCGGGAGTTTGAATGAGCAGTTCTTC
TRBD1	few	TRBJ1-1	TRBV10-3	CAIRASQQGENTEAFF	TGTGCCATCAGGGCCAGTCAGCAGGGGGAGAACACTGAAGCTTTCTTT
TRBD1	few	TRBJ1-2	TRBV5-5	CASSLAGGSNYGYTF	TGTGCCAGCAGCTTGGCAGGGGGCAGTAACTATGGCTACACCTTC
-	few	TRBJ2-1	TRBV7-2	CASSARIYNEQFF	TGTGCCAGCAGCGCCCGGATATACAATGAGCAGTTCTTC
-	many	TRBJ1-1	TRBV12-3/TRBV12-4	CASSLEGRNTEAFF	TGTGCCAGCAGTTTGGAAGGGAGGAACACTGAAGCTTTCTTT
-	few	TRBJ1-6	TRBV30	CAWTAMASLARSPLHF	TGTGCCTGGACTGCGATGGCTTCCCTTGCTCGTTCACCCCTCCACTTT
-	few	TRBJ2-5	TRBV6-2/TRBV6-3	CASSYTRTGLETQYF	TGTGCCAGCAGTTACACAAGAACAGGGTTGGAGACCCAGTACTTC
-	-	TRBJ1-2	TRBV7-2	CASSLGLLYGYTF	TGTGCCAGCAGCCTGGGACTGCTCTATGGCTACACCTTC
-	many	TRBJ1-1	TRBV7-9	CASSVGAGTEAFF	TGTGCCAGCAGCGTCGGGGCAGGGACTGAAGCTTTCTTT
TRBD1	-	TRBJ2-3	TRBV5-1	CASSAGQGKPDTQYF	TGCGCCAGCAGCGCCGGACAGGGAAAGCCAGATACGCAGTATTTT
-	-	TRBJ1-1	TRBV28	CASRTYGANTEAFF	TGTGCCAGCAGGACTTATGGGGCAAACACTGAAGCTTTCTTT
-	few	TRBJ2-2	TRBV12-3/TRBV12-4	CAIAPAGGELFF	TGTGCCATCGCCCCGGCGGGCGGGGAGCTGTTTTTT
-	many	TRBJ1-1	TRBV18	CASSPGSRNTEAFF	TGTGCCAGCTCACCAGGTTCCCGGAACACTGAAGCTTTCTTT
-	many	TRBJ2-3	TRBV4-2	CASSNQAGTTDTQYF	TGTGCCAGCAGCAATCAAGCGGGTACTACAGATACGCAGTATTTT
TRBD2	few	TRBJ2-5	TRBV28	CASPPASGSSQETQYF	TGTGCCAGCCCCCCAGCTAGCGGGAGTTCCCAAGAGACCCAGTACTTC
-	-	TRBJ2-7	TRBV11-1	CASSPGPTLYEQYF	TGTGCCAGCAGCCCCGGACCGACTTTATACGAGCAGTACTTC
TRBD2	-	TRBJ2-2	TRBV7-2	CASSLPSGRTGELFF	TGTGCCAGCAGCTTGCCTAGCGGGAGAACCGGGGAGCTGTTTTTT